The present entry profiles one T cell receptor beta chain with its context. Antigen specificity is unknown. These data come from a study of T cell responses to AZD1222 COVID-19 vaccine. Sequencing used immunoSEQ multiplex PCR; TCRdb keeps in-frame clones, though not all of them. The sample has 90,000 to 110,000 clones; 87% are singletons. Whole-study findings and limits: Repertoire sampling was restricted to post-peak T cell response timepoints. Clonal diversity was possibly underestimated, and the donors were mostly white British, with more females. At baseline, seropositivity was found in only 5 to 7 AZD1222 recipients. Spike was spanned by vaccine-associated CD4 TCRs, with dominance at 160-218 and 743-854.

The germline V gene has CDR1 SQVTM and CDR2 ANQGSEA. This CDR3 has 14 amino acids. V dropped 4 bases and J dropped 3 bases, with 15 bases sitting between them. The source of this sequence is an adult in good health. The sequencing used peripheral blood, collected on day 0 of AZD1222 vaccination. The chain carries TRBV29-1 and TRBJ1-1; TRBD1 might be the D (6 bases). CDR3 loop: CSVGIGGGYTEAFF. DNA of the CDR3: TGCAGCGTTGGAATCGGAGGGGGGTACACTGAAGCTTTCTTT.